The clone carrying this TCR beta chain is medium-sized within its sample. Its antigen is unknown. This could be a read error, since a much larger clone is one nucleotide away. TCRdb re-clonotyped the PCR reads via MiXCR. The table includes fewer than 3,500 clones, more than 25% detected once. V lost 3 bases and J lost 7, with 16 bases in between. The germline gives CDR1 MNHNY, CDR2 SVGAGI (reference sequence). The CDR3 consists of 15 residues. The sample belongs to a study of metastatic and nonmetastatic thyroid tumors. Patients underwent thyroid surgery, and none had received any treatment before it. Study-level results: Significantly higher TCR beta diversity was reportedly seen in malignant thyroid tumors than benign nodules, in blood and tumor.

The sequenced sample consisted of tumor tissue. This sequence joins TRBV6-6 and TRBJ1-5; tentative D call: TRBD1 (5 bases). The sequence was collected from a female donor with papillary thyroid cancer or a benign thyroid nodule (not recorded which). Some clones in this sample may be carry-over from other donors' samples. CDR3 protein: CASSYERGSEQPQHF. CDR3 sequence (DNA): TGTGCCAGCAGTTATGAGCGGGGCAGCGAACAGCCCCAGCATTTT.